One and the same sample provided the 23 T cell receptor beta chains below, sequenced in a study of T-cell reconstitution after alpha-beta-depleted transplantation in children. The TCRbeta library incorporated unique molecular identifiers. One entry per CDR3 protein, called by TCRdb with MiXCR from the PCR reads. The table lists about 440,000 distinct CDR3 sequences, about 45% of them singletons. This specimen consisted of PBMCs, obtained before TCRalphabeta/CD19-depleted stem cell transplant. The source is a girl aged 2-10 years with aplastic anemia, due to receive a stem cell transplant.

This clonotype was detected only a few times. The chain links TRBV3-1 to TRBJ2-3, with D possibly matching TRBD1 (6 bases). Trimming shortened V by 5 bases and J by 5 bases, and 17 bases separated the two germline ends. This CDR3 has 15 amino acids. The V gene's germline CDR1 is LGHDT and CDR2 YNNKEL (reference sequence). This CDR3 is CASSEGQLPKDTQYF. In nucleotides, the CDR3 is TGTGCCAGCAGCGAAGGACAGCTCCCAAAAGATACGCAGTATTTT.

This clonotype appeared a few times. V gene TRBV18 combines with J gene TRBJ1-1; 7 bases are shared with TRBD1. Germline loops: CDR1 KGHSH, CDR2 LQKENI. The CDR3 consists of 16 residues. V was clipped by 2 bases and J by 4 bases; unmatched bases: 10. CDR3 DNA: TGTGCCAGCTCACCAACTTTATCAGGGGGACGCACTGAAGCTTTCTTT. Protein product: CASSPTLSGGRTEAFF. Full variable domain (outside the CDR3, taken from reference TRBV18 and TRBJ1-1): NAGVMQNPRHLVRRRGQEARLRCSPMKGHSHVYWYRQLPEEGLKFMVYLQKENIIDESGMPKERFSAEFPKEGPSILRIQQVVRGDSAAYFCASSPTLSGGRTEAFFGQGTRLTVV.

The sample holds a few counts of this clonotype. The chain uses TRBV3-1 and TRBJ1-2; D is uncertain. Germline CDR1 LGHDT, CDR2 YNNKEL (reference sequence). Trimming took off 3 bases at V and 8 bases at J, with 16 bases between the two ends. The CDR3 consists of 14 residues. CDR3 sequence (DNA): TGTGCCAGCAGCCATAATGGGGTATCGGGCGGCTACACCTTC. Translation gives CASSHNGVSGGYTF.

This clonotype has a single count. This chain links TRBV28 with TRBJ2-1; D is undetermined. The CDR3 sequence is 17 residues long. Germline V gene sequence: CDR1 MDHEN, CDR2 SYDVKM. The V end lost 3 bases, the J end lost 6 bases, and 21 bases lay between the germline ends. The CDR3 DNA reads TGTGCCAGCAGTTTTATCCGCGAGATAGTACTTGGCAATGAGCAGTTCTTC. Its translation is CASSFIREIVLGNEQFF.

The CDR3 here is CASSPEFAQNPPNTGELFF. The CDR3 DNA follows: TGTGCCAGCTCACCAGAATTTGCCCAGAACCCCCCGAACACCGGGGAGCTGTTTTTT. The chain recombines TRBV18 with TRBJ2-2; no definite D call. Trimming left V 2 bases short and J 0 bases short, with 19 bases between. The CDR3 runs to 19 residues. Germline V lookup: CDR1 KGHSH, CDR2 LQKENI.

In its sample, this clonotype was seen many times. The chain has TRBV20-1 and TRBJ2-1; perhaps TRBD1 as D (5 bases). The CDR3 extends over 15 amino acids. Germline V gives CDR1 DFQATT, CDR2 SNEGSKA (reference sequence). Trimming left V 5 bases short and J 8 bases short, with 22 bases between. DNA for the CDR3: TGCAGTGCTCCGACCCTGGGGCGCGTTGGGGATGAGCAGTTCTTC. The encoded protein is CSAPTLGRVGDEQFF.

The chain couples TRBV2 to TRBJ2-5; possible D gene TRBD1, 6 bases. The CDR3 length is 16 residues. The V end lost 2 bases, the J end lost 5 bases, and 18 bases lay between the germline ends. Per the germline V gene, CDR1 is SNHLY and CDR2 is FYNNEI. CDR3 sequence: CASSERDPKRGETQYF. The CDR3 nucleotides are TGTGCCAGCAGTGAAAGGGACCCTAAGAGGGGGGAGACCCAGTACTTC.

The rearrangement uses TRBV5-1 and TRBJ1-5, with a possible D match to TRBD1 (5 bases). This CDR3 contains 15 residues. V dropped 4 bases and J dropped 4 bases, with 15 bases sitting between them. The germline CDR1 and CDR2 sequences are SGHRS and YFSETQ. The CDR3 sequence is CASSQRGGANQPQHF. The CDR3, as DNA: TGCGCCAGCAGCCAGAGGGGAGGCGCGAATCAGCCCCAGCATTTT.

The sample holds one count of this clonotype. The chain recombines TRBV12-3 or TRBV12-4 with TRBJ2-7, with D maybe TRBD2 (5 bases). Trimming shortened V by 7 bases and J by 3 bases, and 13 bases separated the two germline ends. The CDR3 covers 13 residues. The CDR3, as DNA: TGTGCCAGCACCGGGTTCGGGGACTACGAGCAGTACTTC. Amino acids: CASTGFGDYEQYF.

The J gene is TRBJ2-1, the V gene TRBV20-1, with 7 bases that match TRBD1. The length of the CDR3 is 17 residues. Losses at the gene ends were 3 bases for V and 4 bases for J; bases not matched to a gene: 15. CDR1 and CDR2 (germline): DFQATT, SNEGSKA (reference sequence). The DNA of the CDR3 is TGCAGTGCTAGTGGACAGGTTGGAGGTTATCCGTACAATGAGCAGTTCTTC. The encoded protein is CSASGQVGGYPYNEQFF.

This clonotype has at least ten counts. V and J are TRBV20-1 and TRBJ1-1, with a weak D call TRBD1 (5 bases). Per the germline V gene, CDR1 is DFQATT and CDR2 is SNEGSKA (reference sequence). The CDR3 covers 14 residues. The ends were cut back, 5 bases at V and 5 bases at J, with 18 bases in the middle. In DNA, the CDR3 is TGCAGTGCTGCCCTCGGGGCCCCGGGAACTGAAGCTTTCTTT. This encodes CSAALGAPGTEAFF.

V is TRBV30 and J is TRBJ2-2; D remains ambiguous. Germline assignment: CDR1 GTSNPN and CDR2 SVGIG (reference sequence). The CDR3 spans 12 residues. Trimming removed 0 bases from V and 8 bases from J, with 7 bases in between. CDR3: CAWSVYEGELFF. CDR3 bases: TGTGCCTGGAGTGTATATGAGGGGGAGCTGTTTTTT.

This clonotype was observed once. This chain links TRBV12-3 or TRBV12-4 with TRBJ2-5; D assignment may be TRBD1 or TRBD2 (6 bases each). V was cut by 3 bases and J by 1 base, with 21 bases left in between. The CDR3 has 18 residues. The CDR3 loop is CASSFLRGANGVQETQYF. CDR3 DNA: TGTGCCAGCAGTTTCCTAAGGGGGGCCAACGGGGTCCAAGAGACCCAGTACTTC.

This clonotype was recorded at least ten times. This rearrangement joins TRBV4-2 to TRBJ1-6, with TRBD1 identical over 12 bases. With 1 base clipped from V and 8 bases from J, the junction kept 3 bases outside the gene matches. This CDR3 comprises 16 residues. Germline V gene lookup returns CDR1 LGHNA and CDR2 YNFKEQ. Here the CDR3 DNA reads TGTGCCAGCAGCCAAGGGGACAGGGGGCGAGATTCACCCCTCCACTTT. Translating it yields CASSQGDRGRDSPLHF.

This chain connects TRBV15 to TRBJ2-7; D remains ambiguous. Trimming stripped 2 bases from V and 1 base from J, with 15 bases between. This CDR3 region has 16 residues. Germline assignment: CDR1 LNHNV and CDR2 YYDKDF (reference sequence). CDR3 in amino acids: CATSRLRASTSYEQYF. The CDR3 DNA reads TGTGCCACCAGCAGACTCCGGGCCTCAACATCCTACGAGCAGTACTTC.

This clonotype has a count of ten or more. The V and J genes are TRBV7-2 and TRBJ1-3, with D uncertain. CDR3 length equals 15 residues. Per the germline V gene, CDR1 is SGHTA and CDR2 is FQGNSA. V lost 1 base, J lost 4 bases, and 11 bases lay in between. The CDR3 sequence is CASSLGSDFGNTIYF. In DNA, the CDR3 is TGTGCCAGCAGCTTAGGGTCGGACTTCGGAAACACCATATATTTT. The complete variable domain, with remaining parts taken from reference TRBV7-2 and TRBJ1-3, reads GAGVSQSPSNKVTEKGKDVELRCDPISGHTALYWYRQSLGQGLEFLIYFQGNSAPDKSGLPSDRFSAERTGGSVSTLTIQRTQQEDSAVYLCASSLGSDFGNTIYFGEGSWLTVV.

This chain uses TRBV29-1 with TRBJ2-5; 8 bases map to TRBD1. Germline V lookup: CDR1 SQVTM, CDR2 ANQGSEA. There are 12 residues in the CDR3. J was trimmed by 4 bases and V by 6 bases; bases with no gene match: 4. The CDR3 coding sequence is TGCAGCGTGACAGGGGTGGGAGAGACCCAGTACTTC. Protein: CSVTGVGETQYF.

This clonotype was found many times. The rearrangement links TRBV5-1 to TRBJ2-2; D gene ambiguous. V lost 3 bases, J lost 7 bases, and 7 bases lay in between. Germline assignment: CDR1 SGHRS and CDR2 YFSETQ. The CDR3 runs to 12 residues. The CDR3 DNA reads as TGCGCCAGCAGCTGGGAAAGCGGGGAGCTGTTTTTT. Amino acid sequence: CASSWESGELFF.

V gene TRBV5-1 combines with J gene TRBJ2-5; no reliable D call. Trimming stripped 2 bases from V and 4 bases from J, with 12 bases between. The CDR3 covers 14 residues. Germline CDR1 SGHRS, CDR2 YFSETQ. The CDR3 here is CASSLFSSPETQYF. As DNA, the CDR3 is TGCGCCAGCAGCTTATTTTCCAGTCCAGAGACCCAGTACTTC.

The rearrangement uses TRBV5-6 and TRBJ1-1; no firm D call. The CDR3 runs to 13 residues. The germline gives CDR1 SGHDT, CDR2 YYEEEE. Between the trimmed V and J ends, which lost 0 bases and 9 bases, there was a span of 12 bases. The CDR3 loop is CASSLAGESKAFF. The CDR3 DNA reads TGTGCCAGCAGCTTGGCGGGCGAATCGAAAGCTTTCTTT.

This clonotype was seen only once. The rearrangement links TRBV4-2 to TRBJ2-5; 9 nucleotides align to TRBD2. The CDR3 is 15 residues long. The J segment lost 4 bases and the V segment lost 1 base, leaving 4 bases of the junction unmatched. Germline CDR1 is LGHNA and CDR2 is YNFKEQ. The CDR3 coding sequence is TGTGCCAGCAGCCAAGGGACTAGCGCAGGAGAGACCCAGTACTTC. It specifies CASSQGTSAGETQYF.

V usage is TRBV5-1 and J usage is TRBJ2-5; 9 bases are shared with TRBD1. This CDR3 is 14 amino acids long. Losses at the gene ends were 2 bases for V and 5 bases for J; bases not matched to a gene: 4. The germline V gene has CDR1 SGHRS and CDR2 YFSETQ. CDR3 protein: CASSFRDRVETQYF. The CDR3 bases are TGCGCCAGCAGCTTCCGGGACAGGGTCGAGACCCAGTACTTC.

This chain uses TRBV20-1 with TRBJ2-1, with 8 bases identical to TRBD2. CDR3 length equals 12 residues. CDR1 DFQATT and CDR2 SNEGSKA come from the germline V gene (reference sequence). The CDR3 protein is CTAGTSWNEQFF. CDR3 sequence (DNA): TGCACCGCCGGGACTAGTTGGAATGAGCAGTTCTTC.